This TCR beta chain was recorded in a study of OX40 agonist ivuxolimab in advanced cancers. Sequencing was performed with immunoSEQ multiplex PCR; in TCRdb, only in-frame clones are kept and a portion is missing. This table holds 77,000 or so clones, just under 95% found once. J gave up 8 bases and V 0 bases, and 3 bases lay outside the gene matches. Germline-derived CDR1 and CDR2 are LGHNA and YSLEER. The CDR3 length is 15 residues. The chain combines TRBV4-3 with TRBJ1-6; 8 bases map to TRBD1. The clonotype originates from an adult with an advanced solid tumor such as melanoma, head and neck, liver or kidney cancer. The specimen was CD4+ or CD8+ T cells sorted from blood, collected in a trial of the OX40 agonist ivuxolimab. CDR3 loop: CASSQEGGQDSPLHF. The CDR3 coding sequence is TGCGCCAGCAGCCAAGAGGGGGGACAGGATTCACCCCTCCACTTT.